The sequence of this T cell receptor (beta chain) was determined in a study of shared clonotypes between healthy human individuals (dated by TCRdb to the early 2020s). About the investigation overall: A couple of women and three men aged 18 to 49 years were included in the cohort. For each donor, CD4 naive and CD4 memory were each given three plates, CD8 naive was given two plates, and CD8 memory was given one plate. To estimate repertoire size and how much clonotype sharing occurs between individuals, the study deeply sequenced the blood TCR repertoires of five or six healthy adults. Between about 0.8 and 8.9 billion PBMCs per donor were obtained by leukapheresis. Different laboratories and diverse techniques were used to prepare libraries and sequence TCR repertoires, to increase sequencing depth and limit assay-specific biases.

Healthy HIV-negative adults with no recently reported acute infections or vaccinations were included as donors. Every donor was a Caucasian adult living in Nashville, Tennessee, USA. CD4+ T cells were enriched by magnetic negative selection; naive cells were then positively selected on CD45RA, and the negative fraction formed the memory subset. Blood was collected by leukapheresis, and PBMCs were isolated by Ficoll-Histopaque density gradient centrifugation and then cryopreserved in liquid nitrogen vapor phase. Purity and quantity of every magnetically sorted T cell population were checked by analytical flow cytometry. Genomic DNA was isolated from each sorted fraction and quantified by UV absorbance on a Nanodrop 2000c. General conclusions and limits of the study: Sampling was limited to blood, and TCR repertoires in tissue likely differ from TCR repertoires in blood. Incomplete sequencing was indicated by rarefaction of sorted-subset datasets, despite the large sequencing depth. Approximately 5% of naive CD4, around 3.6% of naive CD8, 2.3% of memory CD4, and about 0.4% of memory CD8 clonotypes were shared across several donors. Because the study included a small number of donors, the genetic and exposure-history diversity represented was limited. Higher generation probabilities were observed for clonotypes shared by all four sorted-subset donors than for non-shared clonotypes. Larger estimated clonotype richness was generally found for naive subsets than for memory subsets. Pairwise subsampling led to the expectation that sequencing depth would affect the degree of clonotype sharing among donors.

Using the deep immunoSEQ assay, TCR CDR3 regions were amplified from genomic DNA by multiplex PCR. Genomic DNA extracted from each cell subset was distributed evenly over all wells of several immunoSEQ 96-well plates, and each plate served as one replicate. Each replicate PCR for sorted subsets received roughly 0.2 ug genomic DNA, equal to about 30,000 T cell genomes. Purified libraries were quantified with a Qubit 3.0 fluorometer, sized on a Bioanalyzer 2100, and re-quantified with the KAPA Library Quantification kit. Every immunoSEQ 96-well plate was sequenced on a separate single-read 150-cycle Illumina NextSeq 550 flow cell. The authors' pipeline ran thus. Because the immunoSEQ output included only junctional sequences and no quality scores, the filtering could not be the same as the filtering used for full-length reads. To assign V/J genes and CDR3, sequences were annotated using PyIR, a Python wrapper for IgBLAST v1.9, with IMGT germline references. Any read was removed if the V/J assignment was weak (E-value above 1e-6), the CDR3 was missing, or the read contained stop codons, out-of-frame junctions, or ambiguous translated residues. V3J clonotypes were defined as sequences sharing an identical inferred V gene, J gene, and CDR3 amino acid sequence. The percentage overlap between two repertoires was calculated by dividing the number of shared unique clonotypes by the size of the smaller repertoire. Repertoire richness was assessed with RTK rarefaction, the Chao1 estimator, and Recon v2.1 estimates of unobserved clonotypes. For all TCRbeta clonotypes obtained by the gDNA method from a few donors, generation probabilities were computed with OLGA. Drawn from immuneACCESS, this table holds only the in-frame rearrangements with V and J called that TCRdb kept. Clones are partly lost; checked studies trace under half to an unresolved V gene and leave the rest unexplained. V and J calls and clone size are copied from that table; D and trimming were computed from the DNA. Counted in this sample were over a million clones; roughly 97% of them appeared once. The ten largest clones represent over 1% of the sample.

V loses 5 bases of germline sequence and J loses 0 bases, and the interval between the two ends is 10 bases. CDR1 is given as PRHDT and CDR2 as FYEKMQ, both from the germline V gene (reference sequence). The CDR3 measures 14 amino acids from cysteine to phenylalanine. Only the CDR3 DNA stays, 42 bases, in frame from base 1. A remark on this clone: The target of this receptor is not known. No qualities accompany the bases; no much larger clone lies one base away.

This chain joins TRBV13 to TRBJ1-2; the D gene is possibly TRBD1, with 5 bases matching. This receptor was identified in a man in his thirties or forties in good health. Sample: naive CD4+ T cells sorted from blood. The sample's cell subset or site label, in plain terms: CD45RA+ positively selected. The CDR3 protein sequence reads: CASSPGRTNYGYTF. Read as DNA, the sequence is TGTGCCAGCAGCCCGGGACGGACTAACTATGGCTACACCTTC.